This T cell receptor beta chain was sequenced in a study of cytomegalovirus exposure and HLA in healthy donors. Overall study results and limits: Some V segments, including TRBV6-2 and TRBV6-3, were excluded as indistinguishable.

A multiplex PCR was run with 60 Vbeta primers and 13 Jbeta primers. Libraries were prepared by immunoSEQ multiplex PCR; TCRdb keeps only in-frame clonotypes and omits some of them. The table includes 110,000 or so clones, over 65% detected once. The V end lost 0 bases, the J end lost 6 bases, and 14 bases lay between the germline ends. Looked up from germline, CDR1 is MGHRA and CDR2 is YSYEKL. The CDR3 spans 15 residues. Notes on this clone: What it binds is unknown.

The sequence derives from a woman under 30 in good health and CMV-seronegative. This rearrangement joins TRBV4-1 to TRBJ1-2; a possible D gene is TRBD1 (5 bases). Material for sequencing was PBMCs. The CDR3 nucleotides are TGCGCCAGCAGCCAAGAACAGGTCACCCCGGATGGCTACACCTTC. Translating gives CASSQEQVTPDGYTF.